This T cell receptor (beta chain) was profiled in a study of shared clonotypes between healthy human individuals. Researchers divided each subset's genomic DNA evenly across several immunoSEQ plates. Some clones are missing from TCRdb's copy, which holds only in-frame ones; the method was immunoSEQ multiplex PCR. The sample carries 2 million to 2.5 million clones, just over 90% recorded once. Whole-study findings and limits: When compared with the clonotypes that were shared by all four sorted-subset donors, the non-shared clonotypes turned out to have lower generation probabilities.

Germline-derived CDR1 and CDR2 are MDHEN and SYDVKM. Between the trimmed V and J ends, which lost 5 bases and 3 bases, there was a span of 23 bases. This CDR3 spans 17 amino acids. As for this clone: No antigen is known for it.

Sequencing input: naive CD4+ T cells from PBMCs. Subset denoted: CD45RA+ positively selected. The chain is built from TRBV28 and TRBJ2-7, with D maybe TRBD2 (6 bases). The sequence came from a man younger than 35 in good health. Some clones in this sample may be carry-over from other donors' samples. The CDR3: CASSLYLGGSKDYEQYF. The DNA of the CDR3 is TGTGCCAGCAGTCTATACTTAGGAGGGTCCAAGGACTACGAGCAGTACTTC.